The TCR beta chain under discussion was sequenced for a study of blood T cell repertoires in COVID-19. Study-wide background: Samples taken during acute and convalescent COVID-19 were collected in the United States, Italy and Spain.

Original processing methods: Amplified reference gene primers provided the basis for estimating nucleated cell counts. TCRdb's table, derived via immunoSEQ multiplex PCR, lists solely in-frame clones and lacks some. For V, J and clone size, that table is used; D and trimming come from the DNA. The sample holds fewer than 20,000 clones, approximately 93% seen once. The CDR3 length is 16 residues. Germline V lookup: CDR1 SGHTA, CDR2 FQGTGA. After removal of 5 bases from V and 1 base from J, the junction contained 6 bases not matched to a gene. V and J are TRBV7-3 and TRBJ2-3; the match to TRBD2 covers 10 bases. The receptor was derived from a woman between 45 and 60 years old with active COVID-19. The sample was peripheral blood. The CDR3 DNA follows: TGTGCCAGCAGCCCTAGCGGGAGAGGGCGCACAGATACGCAGTATTTT. This translates into CASSPSGRGRTDTQYF.